The source of this T cell receptor (beta chain) is a study of shared clonotypes between healthy human individuals. Libraries were prepared by immunoSEQ multiplex PCR; TCRdb keeps only in-frame clonotypes and omits some of them. The sample yields millions of clones, over 85% seen once. Naive CD8 cells lacked CD45RO, underwent positive selection for CCR7 and left out terminally differentiated effector memory CD45RA+ cells. This receptor was taken from a man aged 18-30 years in good health. The sequencing input was naive CD8+ T cells sorted from blood.

The CDR3 DNA reads as TGTGCCAGCAGCCACCCCAGGGGGCATGGCACAGATACGCAGTATTTT. Its protein is CASSHPRGHGTDTQYF. The J gene is TRBJ2-3, the V gene TRBV7-9; 8 positions match TRBD1. V lost 5 bases, J lost 1 base, and 8 bases stayed unmatched. The germline gives CDR1 SEHNR, CDR2 FQNEAQ (reference sequence). The CDR3 is 16 amino acids. The full variable domain, rest sourced from reference TRBV7-9 and TRBJ2-3, is DTGVSQNPRHKITKRGQNVTFRCDPISEHNRLYWYRQTLGQGPEFLTYFQNEAQLEKSRLLSDRFSAERPKGSFSTLEIQRTEQGDSAMYLCASSHPRGHGTDTQYFGPGTRLTVL.